This T cell receptor (beta chain) was sequenced in a study of T-cell memory formation after mild COVID-19. The 5'RACE method, run with constant-segment primers, produced TCR alpha and TCR beta cDNA libraries (carrying sample barcodes and UMIs). TCRdb fed the 5' RACE reads into MiXCR, producing one record per CDR3 protein. Found here are hundreds of thousands of distinct CDR3 sequences, roughly 17% of them singletons; the top ten hold about 22%. The sample holds a few counts of this clonotype. CDR3 length equals 16 residues. Trimming shortened V by 3 bases and J by 6 bases, and 18 bases separated the two germline ends. CDR1 is SGDLS, CDR2 YYNGEE, per germline.

The V call is TRBV9, the J call TRBJ1-4; TRBD1 might be the D (5 bases). The TCR was taken from a young man who had mild COVID-19 (a few samples of this study predate the infection). Cell type and time point are not known. Sequencing was performed on PBMCs or a T cell subset sorted from them (not recorded which). The CDR3 sequence is CASSARLGLGDEKLFF. CDR3 sequence (DNA): TGTGCCAGCAGCGCCCGATTGGGGTTAGGGGATGAAAAACTGTTTTTT.